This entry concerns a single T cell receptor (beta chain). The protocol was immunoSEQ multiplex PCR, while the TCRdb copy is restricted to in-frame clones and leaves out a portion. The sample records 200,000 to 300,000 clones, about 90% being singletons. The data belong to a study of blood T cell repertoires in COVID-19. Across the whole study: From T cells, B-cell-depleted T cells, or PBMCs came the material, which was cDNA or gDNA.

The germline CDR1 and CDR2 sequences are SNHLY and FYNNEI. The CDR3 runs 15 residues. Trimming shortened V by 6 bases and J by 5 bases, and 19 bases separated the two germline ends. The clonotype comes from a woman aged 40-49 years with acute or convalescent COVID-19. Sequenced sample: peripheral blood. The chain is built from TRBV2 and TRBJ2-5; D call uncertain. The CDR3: CASRYRVLKRETQYF. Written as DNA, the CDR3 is TGTGCCAGCAGGTACCGGGTCCTCAAGAGGGAGACCCAGTACTTC.